This T cell receptor (beta chain) was recovered during a study of blood T cell repertoires in COVID-19. This CDR3 has 14 residues. The germline gives CDR1 MNHEY, CDR2 SVGAGI. The V gene lost 6 bases and the J gene lost 5 bases, with 11 bases spanning the gap. Clones were read by immunoSEQ multiplex PCR, and TCRdb kept only the in-frame ones, dropping some. The data contain approximately 480,000 clones, approximately 92% of them seen just once; the ten biggest clones take up 0.7% to 1%. The sequence was obtained from a man in his late teens or twenties with COVID-19, enrolled during active disease. Sample: peripheral blood. The chain combines TRBV6-5 with TRBJ1-6, with unresolved D. Here the CDR3 DNA reads TGTGCCAGCAGGAAACTCCGGGATAATTCACCCCTCCACTTT. Amino acids: CASRKLRDNSPLHF.